The 7 T cell receptor beta chains presented below share a single source sample, sequenced in a study of MAIT cells during Salmonella Paratyphi A infection. Time point given: before S. Paratyphi A challenge (baseline). Flow cytometry identified and sorted MAIT cells as Valpha7.2+ CD161+ T cells. Study-level results: Oligoclonal MAIT cells preferred TRBV20 and TRBV6, with usage seemingly unaffected by infection.

TCRdb fed the 5' RACE reads into MiXCR, producing one record per CDR3 protein. The data show some 1,400 distinct CDR3 sequences, approximately 52% seen once. What these receptors recognize is not known. The material was MAIT cells from blood, obtained at the first sampling point of the challenge study. These receptors were collected from a person aged 18-70 years who was deliberately infected with Salmonella Paratyphi A in a paratyphoid fever challenge study.

With regard to this clonotype: As the CDR3 is not closed by the conserved phenylalanine or tryptophan, this likely results from a read error. The DNA is omitted, as the CDR3 cannot be located on it reliably, and the CDR3 follows TCRdb's listing. The gene calls are TRBV6-2 or TRBV6-3 and TRBJ2-1; TRBD1, as called in the table, went unchecked against the DNA. The CDR3 sequence runs 16 residues, both termini included. Germline CDR1 is MNHEY and CDR2 is SVGEGT. CDR3 sequence: CASGHSGTGDYNEQGG.

V usage is TRBV20-1 and J usage is TRBJ2-3; 9 bases line up with TRBD2. Germline V gene data show CDR1 as DFQATT and CDR2 as SNEGSKA (reference sequence). The V segment lost 4 bases and the J segment 5 bases; nucleotides outside the gene matches: 7. The CDR3 consists of 14 residues. In DNA form, the CDR3 reads TGCAGTGCTAAGGGCGGGGGGGTACAAGATACGCAGTATTTT. Its protein is CSAKGGGVQDTQYF.

Comments on this clonotype: Likely a read error: the CDR3 ends without its conserved phenylalanine or tryptophan. No DNA is shown, since the ends of the CDR3 on it are uncertain; the CDR3 is the one TCRdb lists. This chain connects TRBV6-1 to TRBJ2-2; the table's TRBD1 call for D was not verified on the DNA. The CDR3 comprises 16 residues, both ends counted. Germline V gene lookup returns CDR1 MNHNS and CDR2 SASEGT. The CDR3 region is CASMTTQGEGKGERGG.

By its share, this clonotype is medium-sized. V usage is TRBV28 and J usage is TRBJ2-6, with D perhaps assigned TRBD1 or TRBD2 (5 bases each). This CDR3 is built from 16 residues. In germline, CDR1 is MDHEN, CDR2 SYDVKM. Deletions cut 5 bases from V and 0 bases from J, with 11 bases between. The CDR3 nucleotides read TGTGCCAGCAGTCCCGGGGCCCACTCTGGGGCCAACGTCCTGACTTTC. It codes for CASSPGAHSGANVLTF. Supplemented by reference TRBV28 and TRBJ2-6, the full variable domain reads DVKVTQSSRYLVKRTGEKVFLECVQDMDHENMFWYRQDPGLGLRLIYFSYDVKMKEKGDIPEGYSVSREKKERFSLILESASTNQTSMYLCASSPGAHSGANVLTFGAGSRLTVL.

This clonotype was counted only a few times. V gene TRBV20-1 combines with J gene TRBJ2-3, with TRBD1 matching over 10 bases. V was pared by 7 bases and J by 4 bases, with 2 bases of the junction left unmatched. The CDR3 length is 12 residues. Looked up from germline, CDR1 is DFQATT and CDR2 is SNEGSKA (reference sequence). DNA of the CDR3: TGCAGTGACGGACAGGGGGCAGATACGCAGTATTTT. Protein: CSDGQGADTQYF.

The V and J genes are TRBV20-1 and TRBJ1-1, with D hard to call. CDR1 and CDR2 (germline): DFQATT, SNEGSKA (reference sequence). The V gene lost 1 base and the J gene lost 1 base, with 7 bases spanning the gap. This CDR3 is built from 13 residues. The CDR3 region is CSARAEENTEAFF. CDR3 DNA sequence: TGCAGTGCTAGAGCAGAAGAGAACACTGAAGCTTTCTTT.

Judged by abundance, this clonotype is hyperexpanded. This chain joins TRBV4-3 and TRBJ2-1; possible D gene TRBD2, 6 bases. The CDR3 is made up of 16 amino acids. Germline CDR1 reads LGHNA; CDR2 reads YSLEER. Trimming cost V 0 bases and J 2 bases, with 11 bases left between them. DNA for the CDR3: TGCGCCAGCAGCCAAGATGTAGCGGAGCCCTACAATGAGCAGTTCTTC. This codes for CASSQDVAEPYNEQFF.